What follows are 24 T cell receptor beta chains derived from one specimen sequenced in a study of shared clonotypes between healthy human individuals. Only in-frame clones appear in the TCRdb table, and some are missing; sequencing was by immunoSEQ multiplex PCR. The sample has fewer than 2.5 million clones, more than 85% seen once; the top ten hold approximately 0.36%. The source material was naive CD4+ T cells from PBMCs. The subset here: CD45RA+ positively selected. Source of these receptors: a man aged 18-30 years in good health. Some clones in this sample may be carry-over from other donors' samples.

Points on this clone: Other DNA sequences in this sample translate to the same CDR3. V gene TRBV6-5 combines with J gene TRBJ2-5, with D unclear. The CDR3 totals 11 residues. Trimming removed 2 bases from V and 7 bases from J, with 5 bases in between. Germline CDR1 reads MNHEY; CDR2 reads SVGAGI. The chain's CDR3 is CASSYVGTQYF. The DNA of the CDR3 is TGTGCCAGCAGTTACGTGGGGACCCAGTACTTC.

The chain is built from TRBV10-2 and TRBJ2-7, with D uncertain. Trimming removed 0 bases at V and 3 bases at J, with 12 bases between. Germline loops: CDR1 WSHSY, CDR2 SAAADI. The CDR3 contains 15 residues. CDR3: CASSESFQKNYEQYF. CDR3 coding DNA: TGCGCCAGCAGTGAGTCGTTCCAGAAGAACTACGAGCAGTACTTC.

The chain employs TRBV9 and TRBJ2-2; 8 bases are a match to TRBD2. CDR1 is SGDLS and CDR2 is YYNGEE in the germline V gene. Trimming took 5 bases from V and 6 from J; bases not matched to a gene: 12. The CDR3 is 16 amino acids. CDR3 nucleotide sequence: TGTGCCAGCAGTCCTGGGACTAGTTTGATCGCCGGGGAGCTGTTTTTT. Encoded protein: CASSPGTSLIAGELFF. The full variable domain, rest sourced from reference TRBV9 and TRBJ2-2, is DSGVTQTPKHLITATGQRVTLRCSPRSGDLSVYWYQQSLDQGLQFLIQYYNGEERAKGNILERFSAQQFPDLHSELNLSSLELGDSALYFCASSPGTSLIAGELFFGEGSRLTVL.

CDR3 sequence reads: CASSLSPTGRQPQHF. CDR3 nucleotide sequence: TGTGCCAGCAGTTTATCTCCGACAGGGAGGCAGCCCCAGCATTTT. The gene calls are TRBV27 and TRBJ1-5; TRBD1 aligns across 7 bases. Germline CDR1 and CDR2: MNHEY and SMNVEV (reference sequence). Trimming cost V 0 bases and J 7 bases; bases outside gene matches: 6. The length of the CDR3 is 15 residues.

This chain connects TRBV11-2 to TRBJ2-7; possible D gene TRBD1, 6 bases. Trimming cost V 5 bases and J 4 bases, with 18 bases left between them. The germline V gene encodes CDR1 SGHAT and CDR2 FQNNGV. The CDR3 covers 15 residues. CDR3 amino acids: CASSLHPDRTYEQYF. The CDR3 DNA reads TGTGCCAGCAGCCTCCACCCAGACAGGACTTACGAGCAGTACTTC.

In the case of this clone: Distinct nucleotide sequences in the sample also encode this CDR3. V usage is TRBV30 and J usage is TRBJ1-1, with D tentatively TRBD1 (5 bases). Trimming removed 2 bases from V and 1 base from J, with 8 bases in between. Germline assignment: CDR1 GTSNPN and CDR2 SVGIG (reference sequence). This CDR3 has 13 residues. The CDR3 bases are TGTGCCTGGAGTCCCGACAGGAACACTGAAGCTTTCTTT. It codes for CAWSPDRNTEAFF. Drawing the rest from reference TRBV30 and TRBJ1-1, the complete variable domain is SQTIHQWPATLVQPVGSPLSLECTVEGTSNPNLYWYRQAAGRGLQLLFYSVGIGQISSEVPQNLSASRPQDRQFILSSKKLLLSDSGFYLCAWSPDRNTEAFFGQGTRLTVV.

The chain combines TRBV27 with TRBJ2-2; 9 nucleotides align to TRBD1. V trimming: 3 bases; J trimming: 6 bases; junction bases outside the gene matches: 8. CDR3 length: 16 amino acids. The germline V gene encodes CDR1 MNHEY and CDR2 SMNVEV (reference sequence). This CDR3 reads CASSFRDRVFSGELFF. DNA of the CDR3: TGTGCCAGCAGTTTCCGGGACAGGGTTTTTTCCGGGGAGCTGTTTTTT.

This CDR3 is CASSFRGGSGNTIYF. The CDR3 coding sequence is TGTGCCAGCAGTTTCAGAGGGGGTTCTGGAAACACCATATATTTT. The chain carries TRBV28 and TRBJ1-3; maybe TRBD1 (6 bases). CDR1 MDHEN and CDR2 SYDVKM come from the germline V gene. V was trimmed by 3 bases and J by 1 base, leaving 10 bases between them. The CDR3 runs 15 residues.

The chain links TRBV6-1 to TRBJ1-5; tentatively, D is TRBD1 (6 bases). CDR3 length: 14 residues. CDR1 is MNHNS and CDR2 is SASEGT in the germline V gene. V was pared by 6 bases and J by 6 bases, with 15 bases between. The CDR3 coding sequence is TGTGCCAGCAGCCCTGGGCAGGGGTTTCAGCCCCAGCATTTT. This gives the protein CASSPGQGFQPQHF.

There are a few counts of this clone. The V and J genes are TRBV2 and TRBJ2-7, with 9 bases lining up with TRBD1. The CDR3 runs to 14 residues. Germline CDR1 SNHLY, CDR2 FYNNEI. J was trimmed by 2 bases and V by 5 bases; bases with no gene match: 4. CDR3 coding DNA: TGTGCCAGCAGTCCCGACAGGGGGGCCTACGAGCAGTACTTC. Its protein is CASSPDRGAYEQYF.

This sequence joins TRBV14 and TRBJ2-7; TRBD1 might be the D (6 bases). Deletions cut 8 bases from V and 4 bases from J, with 18 bases between. Germline assignment: CDR1 SGHDN and CDR2 FVKESK. The CDR3 covers 14 residues. The CDR3 DNA reads as TGTGCCAGCGGCCCTTCGACAGGCCAATACGAGCAGTACTTC. It is translated as CASGPSTGQYEQYF. Based on the CDR3 plus reference TRBV14 and TRBJ2-7, the full variable domain is EAGVTQFPSHSVIEKGQTVTLRCDPISGHDNLYWYRRVMGKEIKFLLHFVKESKQDESGMPNNRFLAERTGGTYSTLKVQPAELEDSGVYFCASGPSTGQYEQYFGPGTRLTVT.

This clone was counted once. The chain joins TRBV7-9 to TRBJ2-7; a weak D match, TRBD1 (5 bases). V lost 1 base and J lost 5, with 18 bases in between. The CDR3 totals 16 residues. The germline CDR1 and CDR2 sequences are SEHNR and FQNEAQ (reference sequence). The CDR3 loop is CASSLGPPWGVDEQYF. For the CDR3, the DNA is TGTGCCAGCAGCTTAGGCCCACCGTGGGGCGTTGACGAGCAGTACTTC.

This chain links TRBV13 with TRBJ2-7; unclear D gene. The CDR3 is 13 amino acids. Trimming left V 1 base short and J 5 bases short, with 9 bases between. Germline lookup yields CDR1 PRHDT and CDR2 FYEKMQ (reference sequence). CDR3 loop: CASSLEVLHEQYF. CDR3 nucleotides: TGTGCCAGCAGCTTAGAGGTTTTGCACGAGCAGTACTTC.

This chain links TRBV19 with TRBJ1-2; D remains ambiguous. Deletions cut 3 bases from V and 3 bases from J, with 11 bases between. Per the germline V gene, CDR1 is LNHDA and CDR2 is SQIVND (reference sequence). CDR3 size: 14 residues. The CDR3 spells CASSIGFGDYGYTF. In DNA, the CDR3 is TGTGCCAGTAGTATTGGGTTTGGAGACTATGGCTACACCTTC.

The chain has TRBV28 and TRBJ2-1; 12 bases fit TRBD2. The germline V gene encodes CDR1 MDHEN and CDR2 SYDVKM. V dropped 2 bases and J dropped 9; count of bases not matched to a gene: 5. This CDR3 region has 15 residues. The CDR3: CASSLPSGRGTEQFF. CDR3 in DNA: TGTGCCAGCAGTTTACCTAGCGGGAGGGGAACTGAGCAGTTCTTC.

This sequence joins TRBV9 and TRBJ1-4; the D gene is possibly TRBD1 (5 bases). Trimming removed 2 bases from V and 4 bases from J, with 18 bases in between. Per the germline V gene, CDR1 is SGDLS and CDR2 is YYNGEE. This CDR3 has 17 residues. The CDR3 is CASSVMGQLGNNEKLFF. CDR3 nucleotides: TGTGCCAGCAGCGTGATGGGGCAGCTCGGCAATAATGAAAAACTGTTTTTT. Full variable domain (missing parts from reference TRBV9 and TRBJ1-4): DSGVTQTPKHLITATGQRVTLRCSPRSGDLSVYWYQQSLDQGLQFLIQYYNGEERAKGNILERFSAQQFPDLHSELNLSSLELGDSALYFCASSVMGQLGNNEKLFFGSGTQLSVL.

The rearrangement links TRBV5-1 to TRBJ2-3; D uncertain. The V end lost 0 bases, the J end lost 6 bases, and 11 bases lay between the germline ends. The CDR3 is 14 residues long. Germline V gene lookup returns CDR1 SGHRS and CDR2 YFSETQ. Here the CDR3 DNA reads TGCGCCAGCAGCTTGGGGTACGGGTCGGATACGCAGTATTTT. Encoded protein: CASSLGYGSDTQYF.

DNA of the CDR3: TGTGCCAGCAGCGGAGGACAGGGAGGGTATGAGACCCAGTACTTC. Its translation is CASSGGQGGYETQYF. The rearrangement links TRBV13 to TRBJ2-5, with D perhaps matching TRBD1 (8 bases). Germline values: CDR1 PRHDT, CDR2 FYEKMQ (reference sequence). V lost 5 bases and J 5 bases, leaving 18 bases between the germline ends. The CDR3 sequence is 15 residues long.

The J gene is TRBJ2-1, the V gene TRBV10-3; D is unresolved. CDR1 and CDR2 (germline): ENHRY, SYGVKD. The germline V and J ends were trimmed by 5 bases and 6 bases, with 5 bases remaining between them. The CDR3 contains 11 residues. CDR3 sequence (DNA): TGTGCCATCAGTAACGTCAATGAGCAGTTCTTC. Its translation is CAISNVNEQFF.

The chain joins TRBV28 to TRBJ2-7; 10 bases are a match to TRBD2. This CDR3 spans 17 amino acids. Germline V gene sequence: CDR1 MDHEN, CDR2 SYDVKM. V shed 1 base, J shed 0 bases, and the junction held 6 bases outside the gene matches. This CDR3 reads CASSLFQREGLSYEQYF. The CDR3 nucleotides are TGTGCCAGCAGTTTATTCCAGCGGGAGGGTCTCTCCTACGAGCAGTACTTC.

This rearrangement joins TRBV4-2 to TRBJ2-2; 7 bases line up with TRBD2. V gave up 4 bases and J gave up 1 base; unmatched junction bases: 6. The germline V gene has CDR1 LGHNA and CDR2 YNFKEQ. CDR3 size: 16 residues. The CDR3 DNA sequence: TGTGCCAGCAGCCGACCCAGCGGGGAGAACACCGGGGAGCTGTTTTTT. As protein: CASSRPSGENTGELFF.

The chain employs TRBV29-1 and TRBJ1-1; tentatively, D is TRBD1 (5 bases). Trimming pared 4 bases from V and 4 bases from J, leaving 22 bases between. The CDR3 totals 16 residues. Germline V gene lookup returns CDR1 SQVTM and CDR2 ANQGSEA. CDR3: CSVAQPLGLWGTEAFF. In DNA form, the CDR3 reads TGCAGCGTTGCACAACCGTTGGGACTCTGGGGCACTGAAGCTTTCTTT. The whole variable domain, filled in from reference TRBV29-1 and TRBJ1-1, reads SAVISQKPSRDICQRGTSLTIQCQVDSQVTMMFWYRQQPGQSLTLIATANQGSEATYESGFVIDKFPISRPNLTFSTLTVSNMSPEDSSIYLCSVAQPLGLWGTEAFFGQGTRLTVV.

This clone was found a few times. Different DNA sequences within this sample yield the same CDR3. CDR3 sequence: CASSVDHSGNTIYF. In DNA form, the CDR3 reads TGTGCCAGCAGCGTTGACCACTCTGGAAACACCATATATTTT. The V gene is TRBV9, the J gene TRBJ1-3; no clear D. Germline V gives CDR1 SGDLS, CDR2 YYNGEE. The V and J ends lost 2 bases and 0 bases respectively, with 6 bases between them. The CDR3 is made up of 14 amino acids.

This clone has just one count. This chain links TRBV11-3 with TRBJ2-1, with 7 bases aligning to TRBD1. Germline trimming cut 5 bases from V and 7 bases from J; bases unmatched to any gene: 2. The CDR3 runs to 12 residues. Germline V gene lookup returns CDR1 SGHNT and CDR2 YENEEA. For the CDR3, the DNA is TGTGCCAGCAGCCAGACAGGGAATGAGCAGTTCTTC. It is translated as CASSQTGNEQFF.